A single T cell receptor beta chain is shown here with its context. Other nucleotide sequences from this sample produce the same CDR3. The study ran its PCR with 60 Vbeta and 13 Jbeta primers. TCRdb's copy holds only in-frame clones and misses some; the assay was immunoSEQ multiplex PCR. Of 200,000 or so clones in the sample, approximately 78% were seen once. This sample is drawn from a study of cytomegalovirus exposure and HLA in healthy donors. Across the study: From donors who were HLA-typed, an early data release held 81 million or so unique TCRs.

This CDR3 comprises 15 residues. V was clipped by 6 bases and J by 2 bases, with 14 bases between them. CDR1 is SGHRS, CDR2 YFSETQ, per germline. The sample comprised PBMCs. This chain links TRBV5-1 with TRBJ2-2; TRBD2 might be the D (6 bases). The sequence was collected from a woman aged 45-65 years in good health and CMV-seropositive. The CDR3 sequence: CASTASGVNTGELFF. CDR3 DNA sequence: TGCGCCAGCACAGCTTCGGGGGTCAACACCGGGGAGCTGTTTTTT.